This T cell receptor beta chain was sequenced in a study of response to subunit inactivated influenza vaccine. In its sample, this clonotype was seen a few times. A single record per CDR3 protein comes from TCRdb applying MiXCR to the RT-PCR reads. The sample lists more than 450,000 distinct CDR3 sequences; about 10% were seen once. J lost 3 bases, V lost 8 bases, and 2 bases had no gene match. The CDR3 totals 12 residues. These records were also assigned to another study, of T cells expressing NK-cell markers. From that study: A 5'RACE template switching approach incorporating UMIs was used to make TCR beta cDNA.

The receptor comes from a man aged 50 to 59 who received an inactivated influenza vaccine. The sample in question was PBMCs from blood, obtained on the day of vaccination. V gene TRBV12-3 or TRBV12-4 combines with J gene TRBJ2-5, with 8 bases aligning to TRBD1. The CDR3 spells CASSDREETQYF. In DNA, the CDR3 is TGTGCCAGCTCGGACAGGGAAGAGACCCAGTACTTC.